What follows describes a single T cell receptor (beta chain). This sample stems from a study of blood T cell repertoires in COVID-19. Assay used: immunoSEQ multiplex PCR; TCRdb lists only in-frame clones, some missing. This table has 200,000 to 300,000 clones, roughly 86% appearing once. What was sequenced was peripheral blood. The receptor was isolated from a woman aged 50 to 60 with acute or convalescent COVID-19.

CDR3 nucleotides: TGTGCCAGCAGTGAAGGGTGGCGGACTGAAGCTTTCTTT. As protein: CASSEGWRTEAFF. J is TRBJ1-1 and V is TRBV2; D remains unclear. Germline lookup yields CDR1 SNHLY and CDR2 FYNNEI. The CDR3 length is 13 residues. Trimming pared 1 base from V and 5 bases from J, leaving 8 bases between.